This T cell receptor beta chain was identified in a study of shared clonotypes between healthy human individuals. In its sample, this clone was seen once. The V and J ends lost 1 base and 2 bases, in that order; junction bases with no gene match: 6. CDR1 is SGHRS and CDR2 is YFSETQ in the germline V gene. CDR3 length: 17 amino acids. TCRdb keeps only in-frame clones here, not all; method: immunoSEQ multiplex PCR. Of about 2,100,000 clones in the sample, just over 90% are singletons; the top ten hold more than 1.5%. Naive CD8 isolation took CD45RO-negative cells positively selected for CCR7 and excluded terminally differentiated effector memory CD45RA+ cells.

This TCR derives from a man between 18 and 35 years old in good health. Some clones in this sample may be carry-over from other donors' samples. This chain joins TRBV5-1 and TRBJ2-1; TRBD2 aligns across 10 bases. The sequenced material came from naive CD8+ T cells from PBMCs. The DNA of the CDR3 is TGCGCCAGCAGCTTGTTACCTAGCGGGGGAACCTACAATGAGCAGTTCTTC. Protein: CASSLLPSGGTYNEQFF.